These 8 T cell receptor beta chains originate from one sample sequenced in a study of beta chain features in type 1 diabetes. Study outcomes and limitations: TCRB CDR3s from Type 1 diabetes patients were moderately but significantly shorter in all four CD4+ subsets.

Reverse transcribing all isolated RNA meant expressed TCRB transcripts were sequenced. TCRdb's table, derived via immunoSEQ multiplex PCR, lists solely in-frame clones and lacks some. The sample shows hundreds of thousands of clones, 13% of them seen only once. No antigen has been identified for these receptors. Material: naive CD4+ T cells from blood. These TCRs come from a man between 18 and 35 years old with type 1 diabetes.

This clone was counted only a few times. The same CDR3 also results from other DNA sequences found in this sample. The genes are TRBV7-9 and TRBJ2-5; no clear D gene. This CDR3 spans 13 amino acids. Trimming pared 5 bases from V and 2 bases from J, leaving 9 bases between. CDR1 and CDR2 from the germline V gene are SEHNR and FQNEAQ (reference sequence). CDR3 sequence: CASSQARQETQYF. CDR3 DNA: TGTGCCAGCAGCCAGGCACGGCAAGAGACCCAGTACTTC.

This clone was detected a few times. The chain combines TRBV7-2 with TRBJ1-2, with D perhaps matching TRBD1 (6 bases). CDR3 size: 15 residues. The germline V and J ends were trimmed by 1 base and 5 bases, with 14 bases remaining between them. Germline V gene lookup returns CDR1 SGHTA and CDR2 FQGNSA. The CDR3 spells CASSLGGGLMYGYTF. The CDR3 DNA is TGTGCCAGCAGCTTAGGAGGGGGACTGATGTATGGCTACACCTTC.

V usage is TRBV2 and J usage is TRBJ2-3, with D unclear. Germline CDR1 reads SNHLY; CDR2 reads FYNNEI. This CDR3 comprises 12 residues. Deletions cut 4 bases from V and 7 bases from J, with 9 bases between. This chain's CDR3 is CASSALYHTQYF. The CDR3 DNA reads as TGTGCCAGCAGTGCTCTCTACCATACGCAGTATTTT. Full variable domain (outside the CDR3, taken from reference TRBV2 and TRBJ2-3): EPEVTQTPSHQVTQMGQEVILRCVPISNHLYFYWYRQILGQKVEFLVSFYNNEISEKSEIFDDQFSVERPDGSNFTLKIRSTKLEDSAMYFCASSALYHTQYFGPGTRLTVL.

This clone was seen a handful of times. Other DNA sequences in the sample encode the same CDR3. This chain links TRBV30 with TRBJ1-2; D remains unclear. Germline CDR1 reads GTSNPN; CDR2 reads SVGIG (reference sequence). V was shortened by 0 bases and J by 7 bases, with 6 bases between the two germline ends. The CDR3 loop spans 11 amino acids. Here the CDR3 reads CAWSVTGGYTF. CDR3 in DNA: TGTGCCTGGAGTGTAACGGGTGGCTACACCTTC.

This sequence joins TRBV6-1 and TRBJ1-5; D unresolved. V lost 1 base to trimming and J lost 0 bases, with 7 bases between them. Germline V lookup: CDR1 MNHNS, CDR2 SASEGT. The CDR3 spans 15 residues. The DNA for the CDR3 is TGTGCCAGCAGTGAAGGGCCGATTAGCAATCAGCCCCAGCATTTT. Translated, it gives CASSEGPISNQPQHF.

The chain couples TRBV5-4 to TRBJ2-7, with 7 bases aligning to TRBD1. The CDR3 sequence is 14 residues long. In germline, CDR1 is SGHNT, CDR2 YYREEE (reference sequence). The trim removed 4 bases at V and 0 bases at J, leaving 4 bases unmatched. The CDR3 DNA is TGTGCCAGCAGCCAAGACAGGGACTCCTACGAGCAGTACTTC. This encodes CASSQDRDSYEQYF.

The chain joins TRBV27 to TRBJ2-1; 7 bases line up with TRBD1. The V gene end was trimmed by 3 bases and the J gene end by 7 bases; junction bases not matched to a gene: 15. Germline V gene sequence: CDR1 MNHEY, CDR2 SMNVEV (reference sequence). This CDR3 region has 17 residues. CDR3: CASSLPLDRDRGNEQFF. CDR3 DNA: TGTGCCAGCAGTTTGCCCCTAGACAGGGACCGAGGGAATGAGCAGTTCTTC.

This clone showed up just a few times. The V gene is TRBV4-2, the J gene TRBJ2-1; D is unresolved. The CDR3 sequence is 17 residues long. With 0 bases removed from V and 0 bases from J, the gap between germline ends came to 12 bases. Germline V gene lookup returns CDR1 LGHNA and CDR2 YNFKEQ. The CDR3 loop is CASSQDLQQTSYNEQFF. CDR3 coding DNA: TGTGCCAGCAGCCAAGATTTACAGCAAACCTCCTACAATGAGCAGTTCTTC.